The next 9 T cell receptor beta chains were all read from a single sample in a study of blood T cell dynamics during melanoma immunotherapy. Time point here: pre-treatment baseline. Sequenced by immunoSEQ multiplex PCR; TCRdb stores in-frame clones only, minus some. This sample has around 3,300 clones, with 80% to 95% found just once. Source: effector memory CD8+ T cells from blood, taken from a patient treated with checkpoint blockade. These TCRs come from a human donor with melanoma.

The CDR3 spells CASSTPSVRAYEQYF. CDR3 nucleotide sequence: TGTGCCAGCAGCACCCCATCCGTTCGGGCCTACGAGCAGTACTTC. This rearrangement joins TRBV11-2 to TRBJ2-5; D is uncertain. The J call is uncertain, as TRBJ2-7 better fits the DNA end. CDR3 length: 15 amino acids. Germline V gene data show CDR1 as SGHAT and CDR2 as FQNNGV.

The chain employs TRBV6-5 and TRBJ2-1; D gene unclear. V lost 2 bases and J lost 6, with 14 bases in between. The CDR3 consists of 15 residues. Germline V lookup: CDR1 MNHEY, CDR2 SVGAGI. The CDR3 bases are TGTGCCAGCAGTTACGCCACCCTGGGAAGCAATGAGCAGTTCTTC. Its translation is CASSYATLGSNEQFF.

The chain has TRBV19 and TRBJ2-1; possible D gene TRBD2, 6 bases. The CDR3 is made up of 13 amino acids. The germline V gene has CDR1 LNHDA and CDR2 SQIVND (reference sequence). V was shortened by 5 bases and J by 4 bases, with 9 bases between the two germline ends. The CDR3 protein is CASSAGGYNEQFF. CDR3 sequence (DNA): TGTGCCAGTAGTGCCGGGGGTTACAATGAGCAGTTCTTC. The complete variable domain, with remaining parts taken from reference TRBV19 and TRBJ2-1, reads DGGITQSPKYLFRKEGQNVTLSCEQNLNHDAMYWYRQDPGQGLRLIYYSQIVNDFQKGDIAEGYSVSREKKESFPLTVTSAQKNPTAFYLCASSAGGYNEQFFGPGTRLTVL.

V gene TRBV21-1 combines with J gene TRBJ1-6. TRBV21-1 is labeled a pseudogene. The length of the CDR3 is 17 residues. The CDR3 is CASSPRSVSSYNSPLHF. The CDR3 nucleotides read TGTGCCAGCAGCCCCCGATCGGTAAGCTCCTATAATTCACCCCTCCACTTT.

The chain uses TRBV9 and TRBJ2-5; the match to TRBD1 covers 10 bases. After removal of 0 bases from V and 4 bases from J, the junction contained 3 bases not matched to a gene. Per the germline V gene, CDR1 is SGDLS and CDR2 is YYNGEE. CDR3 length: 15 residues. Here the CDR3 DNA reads TGTGCCAGCAGCGTAGTGGGACAGGGGCGAGAGACCCAGTACTTC. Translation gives CASSVVGQGRETQYF.

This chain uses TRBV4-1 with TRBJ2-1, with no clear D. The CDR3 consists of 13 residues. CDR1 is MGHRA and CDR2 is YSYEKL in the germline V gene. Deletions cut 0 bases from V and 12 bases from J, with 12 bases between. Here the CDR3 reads CASSQENRMGQFF. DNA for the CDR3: TGCGCCAGCAGCCAAGAGAATAGAATGGGGCAGTTCTTC.

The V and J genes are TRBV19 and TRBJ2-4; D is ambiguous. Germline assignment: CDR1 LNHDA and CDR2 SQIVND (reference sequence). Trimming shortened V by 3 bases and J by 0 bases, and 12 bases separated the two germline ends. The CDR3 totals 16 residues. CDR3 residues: CASSMFQALAKNIQYF. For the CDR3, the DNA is TGTGCCAGTAGTATGTTTCAGGCCCTAGCCAAAAACATTCAGTACTTC.

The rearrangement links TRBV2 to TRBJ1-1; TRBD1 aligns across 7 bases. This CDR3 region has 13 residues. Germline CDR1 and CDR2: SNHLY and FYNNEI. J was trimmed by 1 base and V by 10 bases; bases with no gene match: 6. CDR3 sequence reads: CANVGQWNTEAFF. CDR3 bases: TGTGCCAATGTGGGACAGTGGAACACTGAAGCTTTCTTT.

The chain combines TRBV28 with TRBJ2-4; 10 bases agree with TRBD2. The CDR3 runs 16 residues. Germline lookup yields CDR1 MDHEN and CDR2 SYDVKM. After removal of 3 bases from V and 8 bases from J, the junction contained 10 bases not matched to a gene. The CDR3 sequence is CASSFGTTSGWDIQYF. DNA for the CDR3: TGTGCCAGCAGTTTTGGAACGACTAGCGGGTGGGACATTCAGTACTTC.